One sample yielded the 27 T cell receptor beta chains listed below, sequenced in a study of technical replicates of blood from several donors. Method: immunoSEQ multiplex PCR; TCRdb's copy keeps in-frame clones and lacks some. The sample has fewer than 100,000 clones, approximately 94% seen once. The sample taken for sequencing was T cells isolated from PBMCs. The receptors here all came from a human donor in good health.

This clone was seen just once. The rearrangement links TRBV12-2 to TRBJ2-1; the table's D call, TRBD1, has no DNA check behind it. TRBV12-2 is listed as a pseudogene. CDR3 length: 14 residues. CDR3 amino acids: CASRLIGACNEQFF. CDR3 DNA sequence: TGTGCAAGTCGCTTAATTGGGGCTTGCAATGAGCAGTTCTTC.

V and J are TRBV7-3 and TRBJ2-1; D might be TRBD2 (6 bases). This CDR3 is 14 amino acids long. Germline CDR1 and CDR2: SGHTA and FQGTGA. Trimming took off 1 base at V and 9 bases at J, with 13 bases between the two ends. The CDR3: CASSLSRETLEQFF. As DNA, the CDR3 is TGTGCCAGCAGCTTAAGCCGGGAGACCCTTGAGCAGTTCTTC.

This clone came up once. The chain is built from TRBV13 and TRBJ2-1, with a possible D match to TRBD1 (7 bases). CDR3 length: 14 residues. With 7 bases removed from V and 7 bases from J, the gap between germline ends came to 17 bases. Germline V gene sequence: CDR1 PRHDT, CDR2 FYEKMQ (reference sequence). CDR3 DNA: TGTGCCAGCACCCATGGGTCAGGGGGGAATGAGCAGTTCTTC. It yields the protein CASTHGSGGNEQFF. The whole variable domain, remainder taken from reference TRBV13 and TRBJ2-1, is AAGVIQSPRHLIKEKRETATLKCYPIPRHDTVYWYQQGPGQDPQFLISFYEKMQSDKGSIPDRFSAQQFSDYHSELNMSSLELGDSALYFCASTHGSGGNEQFFGPGTRLTVL.

The chain uses TRBV2 and TRBJ1-1, with TRBD1 matching 8 bases. Germline CDR1 is SNHLY and CDR2 is FYNNEI. V gave up 4 bases and J gave up 2 bases; unmatched junction bases: 9. The CDR3 extends over 16 amino acids. For the CDR3, the DNA is TGTGCCAGCAGTGTTGGACAGGGTTTAGGTAACACTGAAGCTTTCTTT. Protein sequence: CASSVGQGLGNTEAFF. Full variable domain (outside the CDR3, taken from reference TRBV2 and TRBJ1-1): EPEVTQTPSHQVTQMGQEVILRCVPISNHLYFYWYRQILGQKVEFLVSFYNNEISEKSEIFDDQFSVERPDGSNFTLKIRSTKLEDSAMYFCASSVGQGLGNTEAFFGQGTRLTVV.

The rearrangement uses TRBV4-3 and TRBJ2-2; 8 nucleotides match TRBD1. Germline CDR1 LGHNA, CDR2 YSLEER. Trimming cost V 3 bases and J 6 bases; bases outside gene matches: 12. The CDR3 runs 17 residues. CDR3 nucleotide sequence: TGCGCCAGCAGCCAGTATAGTTCAACAGGGGGATCCGGGGAGCTGTTTTTT. It specifies CASSQYSSTGGSGELFF.

V is TRBV5-5 and J is TRBJ1-1; tentatively, D is TRBD1 (6 bases). CDR1 SGHKS and CDR2 YYEKEE come from the germline V gene (reference sequence). The germline V and J ends were trimmed by 5 bases and 4 bases, with 18 bases remaining between them. The CDR3 spans 15 residues. The CDR3 sequence is CASSSLGGRVTEAFF. CDR3 DNA: TGTGCCAGCAGTTCCCTAGGGGGAAGAGTCACTGAAGCTTTCTTT.

The chain uses TRBV27 and TRBJ1-4, with 8 bases that match TRBD1. The CDR3 has 16 amino acids. CDR1 is MNHEY, CDR2 SMNVEV, per germline (reference sequence). The J segment lost 6 bases and the V segment lost 8 bases, leaving 14 bases of the junction unmatched. Written as DNA, the CDR3 is TGTGCCAGCGGTAAATTCCTCAGGGGGCAAGATGAAAAACTGTTTTTT. It specifies CASGKFLRGQDEKLFF.

This CDR3 reads CARSPHFGGSKADTQYF. CDR3 in DNA: TGTGCCAGAAGCCCCCATTTTGGCGGGAGTAAGGCAGATACGCAGTATTTT. This chain joins TRBV5-3 and TRBJ2-3; 7 bases map to TRBD2. TRBV5-3 is assigned to the ORF class and has an uncertain function. This CDR3 has 17 amino acids. Losses at the gene ends were 4 bases for V and 4 bases for J; bases not matched to a gene: 15.

The rearrangement uses TRBV19 and TRBJ2-5, with D perhaps matching TRBD1 (5 bases). The germline V gene encodes CDR1 LNHDA and CDR2 SQIVND (reference sequence). The V end lost 7 bases, the J end lost 0 bases, and 15 bases lay between the germline ends. The CDR3 length is 15 residues. The CDR3 reads CASKAGPGYQETQYF. The CDR3 DNA sequence: TGTGCCAGTAAGGCAGGGCCTGGGTACCAAGAGACCCAGTACTTC.

V usage is TRBV9 and J usage is TRBJ2-1, with 7 bases aligning to TRBD2. CDR3 size: 16 residues. J lost 7 bases, V lost 0 bases, and 10 bases had no gene match. CDR1 and CDR2 (germline): SGDLS, YYNGEE. Here the CDR3 reads CASSVEGGSPGNEQFF. In nucleotides, the CDR3 is TGTGCCAGCAGCGTAGAAGGCGGGAGCCCCGGTAATGAGCAGTTCTTC.

This clone has just a few counts. This chain uses TRBV6-6 with TRBJ2-5, with TRBD1 identical over 8 bases. The CDR3 has 14 residues. Trimming removed 6 bases from V and 1 base from J; junction bases left unmatched: 4. The germline CDR1 and CDR2 sequences are MNHNY and SVGAGI (reference sequence). CDR3 coding DNA: TGTGCCAGCAGCTATGGACAGGGCCAAGAGACCCAGTACTTC. Encoded protein: CASSYGQGQETQYF.

The chain uses TRBV7-3 and TRBJ2-3; D perhaps matches TRBD2 (6 bases). The CDR3 sequence is 14 residues long. Germline assignment: CDR1 SGHTA and CDR2 FQGTGA. Trimming cost V 2 bases and J 4 bases, with 10 bases left between them. CDR3 sequence (DNA): TGTGCCAGCAGCTTATTGCTAGCGCCAGATACGCAGTATTTT. It translates to CASSLLLAPDTQYF.

The V and J genes are TRBV7-2 and TRBJ2-7, with TRBD2 identical over 8 bases. The V segment lost 2 bases and the J segment 4 bases; nucleotides outside the gene matches: 13. Germline lookup yields CDR1 SGHTA and CDR2 FQGNSA. This CDR3 has 17 amino acids. CDR3 loop: CASSLRAGRDRRYEQYF. The CDR3 DNA sequence: TGTGCCAGCAGCTTACGGGCCGGGAGGGATCGGCGGTACGAGCAGTACTTC.

V gene TRBV25-1 combines with J gene TRBJ1-5, with D perhaps matching TRBD1 (6 bases). The CDR3 extends over 16 amino acids. V was trimmed by 8 bases and J by 0 bases, leaving 17 bases between them. CDR1 and CDR2 (germline): MGHDK, SYGVNS. The CDR3 nucleotides are TGTGCCAGCGGCTCTGACAGGCCGTATAGCAATCAGCCCCAGCATTTT. This codes for CASGSDRPYSNQPQHF.

CDR3 coding DNA: TGTGCCAGCAGCTTCTCCGGGGATGAGCAGTTCTTC. Its protein product is CASSFSGDEQFF. The gene calls are TRBV13 and TRBJ2-1, with D maybe TRBD2 (5 bases). V lost 3 bases, J lost 8 bases, and 8 bases lay in between. This CDR3 has 12 residues. Germline CDR1 is PRHDT and CDR2 is FYEKMQ (reference sequence).

This chain connects TRBV4-1 to TRBJ1-1; D possibly corresponds to TRBD1 (5 bases). The germline CDR1 and CDR2 sequences are MGHRA and YSYEKL. The CDR3 is 15 residues long. V was shortened by 0 bases and J by 6 bases, with 14 bases between the two germline ends. The chain's CDR3 is CASSQDRGGTPEAFF. The CDR3 bases are TGCGCCAGCAGCCAAGATAGGGGCGGCACCCCTGAAGCTTTCTTT.

This clone was counted once. The genes are TRBV30 and TRBJ2-1; TRBD2 matches at 10 bases. Trimming took 5 bases from V and 0 from J; bases not matched to a gene: 1. Germline V gives CDR1 GTSNPN, CDR2 SVGIG (reference sequence). The CDR3 contains 14 residues. The CDR3 region is CAWASGSSYNEQFF. In nucleotides, the CDR3 is TGTGCCTGGGCTAGCGGGAGCTCCTACAATGAGCAGTTCTTC.

V is TRBV13 and J is TRBJ2-5; D is ambiguous. V lost 1 base and J 2 bases, leaving 5 bases between the germline ends. This CDR3 is built from 13 residues. The germline V gene encodes CDR1 PRHDT and CDR2 FYEKMQ (reference sequence). The chain's CDR3 is CASSLELQETQYF. CDR3 in DNA: TGTGCCAGCAGCTTAGAGCTGCAAGAGACCCAGTACTTC.

The chain employs TRBV7-9 and TRBJ2-7, with a tentative D call TRBD2 (6 bases). The germline CDR1 and CDR2 sequences are SEHNR and FQNEAQ (reference sequence). V lost 5 bases and J 1 base, leaving 9 bases between the germline ends. CDR3 length: 13 residues. The CDR3 DNA reads as TGTGCCAGCAGCCGGAGGGAATCCTACGAGCAGTACTTC. Protein: CASSRRESYEQYF.

In this sample, this clone turned up once. The chain employs TRBV27 and TRBJ2-5; 9 nucleotides match TRBD1. V dropped 3 bases and J dropped 6; count of bases not matched to a gene: 8. The CDR3 length is 15 residues. CDR1 and CDR2 from the germline V gene are MNHEY and SMNVEV (reference sequence). CDR3 in amino acids: CASSLGTGGAKTQYF. CDR3 in DNA: TGTGCCAGCAGTTTGGGCACAGGGGGCGCAAAGACCCAGTACTTC.

This chain joins TRBV9 and TRBJ1-1, with 9 bases fitting TRBD1. V dropped 4 bases and J dropped 5; count of bases not matched to a gene: 9. The CDR3 spans 15 residues. Per the germline V gene, CDR1 is SGDLS and CDR2 is YYNGEE. CDR3 sequence: CASSRGGTGWTEAFF. The CDR3 nucleotides read TGTGCCAGCAGCCGTGGGGGGACAGGGTGGACTGAAGCTTTCTTT.

The J gene is TRBJ1-4, the V gene TRBV5-6, with D perhaps matching TRBD1 (5 bases). Germline V gives CDR1 SGHDT, CDR2 YYEEEE. V gave up 4 bases and J gave up 8 bases, with 12 bases separating them. The CDR3 sequence is 13 residues long. Written as DNA, the CDR3 is TGTGCCAGCAGCCTTATGACAGTAGAAAAACTGTTTTTT. It yields the protein CASSLMTVEKLFF.

The V gene is TRBV13, the J gene TRBJ2-7; 11 nucleotides align to TRBD2. The CDR3 runs to 15 residues. V trimming: 2 bases; J trimming: 7 bases; junction bases outside the gene matches: 7. Germline V CDR1 and CDR2: PRHDT, FYEKMQ (reference sequence). The CDR3 sequence is CASSLSPSGRREQYF. The CDR3, as DNA: TGTGCCAGCAGCTTAAGTCCTAGCGGGAGGAGGGAGCAGTACTTC. The variable domain in full, completed from reference TRBV13 and TRBJ2-7, reads AAGVIQSPRHLIKEKRETATLKCYPIPRHDTVYWYQQGPGQDPQFLISFYEKMQSDKGSIPDRFSAQQFSDYHSELNMSSLELGDSALYFCASSLSPSGRREQYFGPGTRLTVT.

V and J are TRBV25-1 and TRBJ2-7; D call uncertain. Germline CDR1 is MGHDK and CDR2 is SYGVNS. The CDR3 totals 12 residues. V gave up 3 bases and J gave up 6 bases, with 9 bases separating them. CDR3 coding DNA: TGTGCCAGCAGTGATGTTAGTTCCGAGCAGTACTTC. This sequence encodes CASSDVSSEQYF.

The chain is built from TRBV28 and TRBJ2-3; tentatively, D is TRBD2 (5 bases). V was cut by 5 bases and J by 0 bases, with 9 bases left in between. The CDR3 runs 14 residues. Germline values: CDR1 MDHEN, CDR2 SYDVKM. The CDR3 DNA sequence: TGTGCCAGCAGTCTAGCAACTAGCACAGATACGCAGTATTTT. Amino acid sequence: CASSLATSTDTQYF.

The V and J genes are TRBV27 and TRBJ2-1; 7 bases agree with TRBD1. Germline V lookup: CDR1 MNHEY, CDR2 SMNVEV (reference sequence). The CDR3 is 15 residues long. V dropped 6 bases and J dropped 10; count of bases not matched to a gene: 15. CDR3 bases: TGTGCCAGCAGAAACGGGACAGCTAGCTGGGGCGAGCAGTTCTTC. Its protein product is CASRNGTASWGEQFF.

The chain uses TRBV7-8 and TRBJ2-6; the D is unclear. Trimming took 5 bases from V and 0 from J, leaving 17 bases between them. This CDR3 is 18 amino acids long. Germline values: CDR1 SGHVS, CDR2 FQNEAQ. In DNA form, the CDR3 reads TGTGCCAGCAGCCTCCTTCTGGCGGCCTTCTCTGGGGCCAACGTCCTGACTTTC. Protein sequence: CASSLLLAAFSGANVLTF.